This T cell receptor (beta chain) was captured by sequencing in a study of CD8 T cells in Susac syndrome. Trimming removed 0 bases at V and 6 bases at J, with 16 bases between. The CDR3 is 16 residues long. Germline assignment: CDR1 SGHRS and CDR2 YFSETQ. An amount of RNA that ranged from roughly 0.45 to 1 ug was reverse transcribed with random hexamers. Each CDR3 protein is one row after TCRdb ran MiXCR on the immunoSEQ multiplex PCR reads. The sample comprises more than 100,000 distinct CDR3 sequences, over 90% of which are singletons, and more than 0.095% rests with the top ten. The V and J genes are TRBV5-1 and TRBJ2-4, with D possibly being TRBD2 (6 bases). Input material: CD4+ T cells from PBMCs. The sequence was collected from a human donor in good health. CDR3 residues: CASSLEGAGKANIQYF. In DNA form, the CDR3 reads TGCGCCAGCAGCTTGGAAGGGGCGGGGAAGGCAAACATTCAGTACTTC.